A selection of T cell receptor beta chains follows, all from one sample in a study of cytomegalovirus exposure and HLA in healthy donors. Generated by immunoSEQ multiplex PCR, the TCRdb table keeps only in-frame clones and is missing some. In the table there are 200,000 to 250,000 clones, about 79% of which are singletons. The sample was PBMCs. The receptors originated from a man aged 18 to 30 in good health and CMV-seronegative. The CDR3 runs from the conserved cysteine through the conserved F or W. A D gene is named only where the DNA matches it firmly. Some rows mark clone size as missing; the rest say once, few, many or name a class of expanded clone.

TRBV30	TRBJ2-1	NA	NA	CAWTRGISYNEQFF	TGTGCCTGGACCCGCGGGATTTCCTACAATGAGCAGTTCTTC
TRBV7-9	TRBJ2-2	NA	NA	CASSPDLGSGELFF	TGTGCCAGCAGCCCCGACTTGGGTTCAGGGGAGCTGTTTTTT
TRBV10-3	TRBJ2-7	NA	NA	CAISESGGKGSYEQYF	TGTGCCATCAGTGAGTCGGGCGGGAAGGGGTCCTACGAGCAGTACTTC
TRBV5-1	TRBJ2-7	NA	NA	CASSSRGNSYEQYF	TGCGCCAGCAGCTCGCGGGGTAACTCCTACGAGCAGTACTTC
TRBV5-8	TRBJ1-5	NA	NA	CASSLESDSNQPQHF	TGTGCCAGCAGCTTGGAAAGCGATAGCAATCAGCCCCAGCATTTT
TRBV11-2	TRBJ1-1	NA	TRBD1	CASSSGGAWTEAFF	TGTGCCAGCAGCTCAGGGGGCGCGTGGACTGAAGCTTTCTTT
TRBV5-6	TRBJ2-1	NA	NA	CASRHGIYNEQFF	TGTGCCAGCAGACACGGGATCTACAATGAGCAGTTCTTC
TRBV29-1	TRBJ2-5	NA	NA	CSVPTGPGFQETQYF	TGCAGCGTTCCGACAGGCCCTGGGTTCCAAGAGACCCAGTACTTC
TRBV5-1	TRBJ2-7	NA	TRBD1	CASSPAPGQGYEQYF	TGCGCCAGCAGCCCCGCCCCGGGACAGGGATACGAGCAGTACTTC
TRBV11-2	TRBJ2-5	NA	NA	CASSLQGIKLETQYF	TGTGCCAGCAGCTTACAGGGAATTAAACTGGAGACCCAGTACTTC
TRBV11-3	TRBJ2-7	NA	TRBD1	CASSFTGDEQYF	TGTGCCAGCAGCTTCACAGGGGACGAGCAGTACTTC
TRBV6-1	TRBJ1-5	few	TRBD1	CASSEGPGQGTMSNQPQHF	TGTGCCAGCAGTGAAGGTCCGGGACAGGGGACTATGAGCAATCAGCCCCAGCATTTT
TRBV6-1	TRBJ1-5	NA	NA	CASWRFYSNQPQHF	TGTGCCAGCTGGAGGTTTTATAGCAATCAGCCCCAGCATTTT
TRBV29-1	TRBJ2-5	NA	TRBD1	CSVVAGTGAAGTQYF	TGCAGCGTCGTGGCCGGGACAGGGGCTGCTGGGACCCAGTACTTC
TRBV18	TRBJ2-5	once	TRBD1	CASSPPGVQGGETQYF	TGTGCCAGCTCACCTCCCGGCGTACAGGGGGGAGAGACCCAGTACTTC
TRBV5-1	TRBJ2-7	NA	NA	CASSLVGGPYEQYF	TGCGCCAGCAGCTTGGTGGGGGGGCCCTACGAGCAGTACTTC
TRBV30	TRBJ2-4	NA	NA	CAWSVLAGARTGNIQYF	TGTGCCTGGAGTGTACTTGCAGGGGCGCGTACGGGGAACATTCAGTACTTC
TRBV7-6	TRBJ2-2	few	TRBD1	CASSSSNRGTGELFF	TGTGCCAGCAGCTCGTCGAACAGGGGCACCGGGGAGCTGTTTTTT
TRBV7-2	TRBJ1-6	few	NA	CASSNPVREFSPLHF	TGTGCCAGCAGCAACCCTGTGAGGGAATTCTCACCCCTCCACTTT
TRBV5-1	TRBJ2-3	NA	NA	CASSLDSTSTDTQYF	TGCGCCAGCAGCTTGGACTCCACTAGCACAGATACGCAGTATTTT
TRBV7-8	TRBJ2-1	NA	TRBD1	CASSSGDRPGVYNEQFF	TGTGCCAGCAGCTCCGGGGACAGACCAGGGGTTTACAATGAGCAGTTCTTC
TRBV11-2	TRBJ1-1	NA	NA	CASGPSFEGILNTEAFF	TGTGCCAGCGGCCCTTCTTTTGAGGGAATTTTGAACACTGAAGCTTTCTTT
TRBV4-2	TRBJ1-1	few	NA	CASSQGGNRPSEAFF	TGTGCCAGCAGCCAAGGCGGAAATCGGCCGTCTGAAGCTTTCTTT
TRBV6-1	TRBJ2-7	NA	NA	CASTNPYEQYF	TGTGCCAGCACTAACCCCTACGAGCAGTACTTC
TRBV7-2	TRBJ2-5	NA	TRBD2	CASSRDWRGNQETQYF	TGTGCCAGCAGCCGGGACTGGCGGGGGAATCAAGAGACCCAGTACTTC
TRBV2	TRBJ1-6	NA	TRBD1	CASSGILRQGGINSPLHF	TGTGCCAGCAGTGGAATTCTAAGACAGGGTGGGATTAATTCACCCCTCCACTTT
TRBV4-2	TRBJ2-5	once	TRBD2	CASSPGLAGKTQETQYF	TGTGCCAGCAGCCCGGGACTAGCGGGAAAAACTCAAGAGACCCAGTACTTC
TRBV5-1	TRBJ1-1	many	TRBD1	CASSDPQGAGTEAFF	TGCGCCAGCAGCGACCCACAGGGGGCGGGCACTGAAGCTTTCTTT
TRBV7-7	TRBJ2-1	once	TRBD2	CASSLAPSSGMQREQFF	TGTGCTAGCAGCTTAGCCCCCTCTAGCGGGATGCAGCGTGAGCAGTTCTTC
TRBV10-1	TRBJ2-3	NA	NA	CASSDASQPSTDTQYF	TGCGCCAGCAGTGATGCTAGTCAACCTAGCACAGATACGCAGTATTTT
TRBV7-2	TRBJ2-4	once	NA	CASSLALTRTKNIQYF	TGTGCCAGCAGCTTAGCTTTGACTCGGACCAAAAACATTCAGTACTTC
TRBV9	TRBJ2-7	few	NA	CASSVDSYEQYF	TGTGCCAGCAGCGTAGACAGCTACGAGCAGTACTTC
TRBV9	TRBJ1-6	once	TRBD1	CASSAPRDSLNSPLHF	TGTGCCAGCAGCGCTCCCCGGGACAGCCTAAATTCACCCCTCCACTTT
TRBV6-5	TRBJ2-3	NA	NA	CASSRGGADTQYF	TGTGCCAGCAGTAGAGGCGGAGCAGATACGCAGTATTTT
TRBV7-2	TRBJ1-1	NA	TRBD1	CASSEDRIEAFF	TGTGCCAGCAGCGAGGACAGGATCGAAGCTTTCTTT
TRBV4-3	TRBJ2-7	NA	NA	CASSQGPGVSLEQYF	TGCGCCAGCAGCCAGGGCCCGGGAGTTTCACTCGAGCAGTACTTC
TRBV9	TRBJ1-2	NA	TRBD1	CASSARGWAGGNKGYTF	TGTGCCAGCAGCGCCCGTGGCTGGGCAGGGGGTAATAAGGGCTACACCTTC
TRBV9	TRBJ2-3	NA	TRBD1	CASSVQGATDTQYF	TGTGCCAGCAGCGTACAGGGGGCAACAGATACGCAGTATTTT
TRBV6-1	TRBJ2-7	NA	TRBD2	CASLEAGGLYEQYF	TGTGCCAGCCTCGAGGCGGGGGGCCTCTACGAGCAGTACTTC
TRBV6-1	TRBJ1-1	NA	TRBD1	CASSAGGTAHTEAFF	TGTGCCAGCAGTGCCGGAGGGACAGCCCACACTGAAGCTTTCTTT